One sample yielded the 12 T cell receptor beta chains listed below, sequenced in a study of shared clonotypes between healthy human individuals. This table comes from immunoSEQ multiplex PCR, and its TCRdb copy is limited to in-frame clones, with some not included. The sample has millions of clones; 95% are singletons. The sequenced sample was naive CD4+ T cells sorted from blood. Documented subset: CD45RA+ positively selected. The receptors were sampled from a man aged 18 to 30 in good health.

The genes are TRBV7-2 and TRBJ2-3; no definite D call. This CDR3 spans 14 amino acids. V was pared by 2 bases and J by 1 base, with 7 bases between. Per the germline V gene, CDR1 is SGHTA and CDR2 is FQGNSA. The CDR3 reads CASSLNDGTDTQYF. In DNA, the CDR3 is TGTGCCAGCAGCTTAAACGACGGCACAGATACGCAGTATTTT.

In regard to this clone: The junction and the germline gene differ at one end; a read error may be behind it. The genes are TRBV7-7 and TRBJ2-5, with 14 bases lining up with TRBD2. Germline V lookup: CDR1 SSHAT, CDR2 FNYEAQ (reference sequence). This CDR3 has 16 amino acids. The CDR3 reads CASSLGLAGGPETQYF. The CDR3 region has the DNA TGTGCTAGCAGCCTCGGACTAGCGGGAGGCCCAGAGACCCAGTACTTC.

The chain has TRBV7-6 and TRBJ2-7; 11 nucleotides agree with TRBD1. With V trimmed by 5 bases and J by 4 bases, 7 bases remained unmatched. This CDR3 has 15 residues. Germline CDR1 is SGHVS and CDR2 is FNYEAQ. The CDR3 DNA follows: TGTGCCAGCAGCCCCCAAGGACAGGGGGCTTACGAGCAGTACTTC. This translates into CASSPQGQGAYEQYF.

CDR3 amino acids: CASSQQEVAGGTEQFF. CDR3 sequence (DNA): TGCGCCAGCAGCCAACAAGAGGTAGCGGGAGGCACTGAGCAGTTCTTC. The V and J genes are TRBV4-1 and TRBJ2-1; 10 nucleotides align to TRBD2. The CDR3 extends over 16 amino acids. With 2 bases clipped from V and 9 bases from J, the junction kept 10 bases outside the gene matches. Germline values: CDR1 MGHRA, CDR2 YSYEKL.

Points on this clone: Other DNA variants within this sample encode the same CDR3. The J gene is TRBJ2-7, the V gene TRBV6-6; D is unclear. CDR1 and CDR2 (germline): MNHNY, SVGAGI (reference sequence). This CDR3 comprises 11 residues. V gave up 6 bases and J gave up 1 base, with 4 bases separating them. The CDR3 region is CASSDSYEQYF. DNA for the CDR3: TGTGCCAGCAGCGATTCCTACGAGCAGTACTTC.

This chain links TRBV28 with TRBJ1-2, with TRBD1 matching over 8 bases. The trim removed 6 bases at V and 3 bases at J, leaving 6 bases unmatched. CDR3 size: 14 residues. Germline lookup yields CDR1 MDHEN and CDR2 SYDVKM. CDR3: CASSRSTGDYGYTF. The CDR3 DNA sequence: TGTGCCAGCAGCCGATCGACAGGGGACTATGGCTACACCTTC.

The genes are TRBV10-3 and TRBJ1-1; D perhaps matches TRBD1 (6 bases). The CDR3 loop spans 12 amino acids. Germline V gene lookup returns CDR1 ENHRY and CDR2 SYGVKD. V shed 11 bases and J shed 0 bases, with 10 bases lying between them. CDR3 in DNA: TGTGCCGGCGGGACACTGAACACTGAAGCTTTCTTT. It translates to CAGGTLNTEAFF.

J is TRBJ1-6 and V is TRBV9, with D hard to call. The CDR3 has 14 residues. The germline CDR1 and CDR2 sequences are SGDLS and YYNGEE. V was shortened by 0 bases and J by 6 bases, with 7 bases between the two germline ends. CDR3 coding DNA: TGTGCCAGCAGCGTAGATCCGGGTAATTCACCCCTCCACTTT. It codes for CASSVDPGNSPLHF.

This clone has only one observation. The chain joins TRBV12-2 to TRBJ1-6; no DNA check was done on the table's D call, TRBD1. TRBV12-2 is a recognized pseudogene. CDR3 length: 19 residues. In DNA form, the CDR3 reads TGTGCAAGTCGCTTAAAGCTGACAGATGGGTTCTCCTATAATTCACCCCTCCACTTT. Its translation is CASRLKLTDGFSYNSPLHF.

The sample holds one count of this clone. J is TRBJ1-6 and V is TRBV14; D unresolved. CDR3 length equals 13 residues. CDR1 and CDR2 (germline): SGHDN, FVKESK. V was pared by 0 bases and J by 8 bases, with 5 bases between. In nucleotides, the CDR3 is TGTGCCAGCAGCCAAGAGTATGATTCACCCCTCCACTTT. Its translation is CASSQEYDSPLHF. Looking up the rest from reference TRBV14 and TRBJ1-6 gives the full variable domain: EAGVTQFPSHSVIEKGQTVTLRCDPISGHDNLYWYRRVMGKEIKFLLHFVKESKQDESGMPNNRFLAERTGGTYSTLKVQPAELEDSGVYFCASSQEYDSPLHFGNGTRLTVT.

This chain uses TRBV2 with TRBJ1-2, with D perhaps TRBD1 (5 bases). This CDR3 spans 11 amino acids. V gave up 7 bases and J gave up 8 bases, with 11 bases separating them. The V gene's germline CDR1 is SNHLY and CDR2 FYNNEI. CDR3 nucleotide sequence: TGTGCCAGCACAGGGACCCGGGGCTACACCTTC. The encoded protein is CASTGTRGYTF.

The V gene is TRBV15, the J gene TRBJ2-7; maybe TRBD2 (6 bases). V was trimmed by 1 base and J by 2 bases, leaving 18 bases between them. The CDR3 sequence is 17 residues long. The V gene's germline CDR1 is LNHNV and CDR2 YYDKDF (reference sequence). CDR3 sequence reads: CATSRVGWGRKTYEQYF. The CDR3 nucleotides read TGTGCCACCAGCAGAGTCGGATGGGGGAGGAAAACCTACGAGCAGTACTTC.